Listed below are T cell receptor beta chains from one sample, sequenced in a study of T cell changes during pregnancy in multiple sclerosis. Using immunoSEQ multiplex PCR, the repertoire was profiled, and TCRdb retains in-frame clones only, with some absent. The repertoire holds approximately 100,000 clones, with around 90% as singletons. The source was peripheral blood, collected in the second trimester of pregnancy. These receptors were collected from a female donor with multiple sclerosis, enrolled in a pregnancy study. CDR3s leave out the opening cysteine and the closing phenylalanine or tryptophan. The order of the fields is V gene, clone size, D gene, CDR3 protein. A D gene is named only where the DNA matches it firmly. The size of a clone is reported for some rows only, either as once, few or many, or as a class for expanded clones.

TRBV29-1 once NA SVEDRRGGNYGYT
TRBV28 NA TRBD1 ASSVQGYGYT
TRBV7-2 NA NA ASSVGGYGYT
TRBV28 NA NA ASEGVNEKLF
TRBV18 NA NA ASSRTARYEQY
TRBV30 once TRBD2 AWRTERGGIEQF
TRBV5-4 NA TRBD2 ASSFGGSNEQY
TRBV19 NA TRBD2 ASSTSGGRYNEQF
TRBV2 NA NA ASSLVTGYGYT
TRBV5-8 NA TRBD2 ASSLPPGLAAKAGANVLT
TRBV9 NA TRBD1 ASSAEPLGQGAGANVLT
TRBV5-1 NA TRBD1 ASSLERQGRNIQY
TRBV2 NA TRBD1 ASRERAGGRVEQY
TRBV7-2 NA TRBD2 ASSLKTSGRGDTQY
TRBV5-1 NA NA ASSRAGLGGDGYT
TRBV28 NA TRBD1 ASSDRGPNVLT
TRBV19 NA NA ASSIASAETQY
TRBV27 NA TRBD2 ASREASGYEQY
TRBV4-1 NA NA ASSQGDINPGYEQY
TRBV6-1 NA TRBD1 ASSLDRDGTYGYT
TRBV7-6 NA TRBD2 ASSSRPGGTGANVLT
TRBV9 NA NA ASSSGTHSNQPQH
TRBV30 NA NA AWSVGETQY
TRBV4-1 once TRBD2 ASSQGQRGLNEQF
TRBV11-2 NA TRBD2 ASSPSSGSYNEQF
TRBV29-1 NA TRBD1 SVGGSGTGGFHEQY
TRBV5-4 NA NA ATKIQQQETQY
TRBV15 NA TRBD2 ATSMASGPYNEQF
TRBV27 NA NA ASSLFISTDTQY
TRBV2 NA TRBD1 ASSRTGVEQY
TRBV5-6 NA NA ASSLNLGQMTVRDT
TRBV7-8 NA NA ASSPFTGGKGGYT
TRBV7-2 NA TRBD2 ASSFTPIGLAGGYEQF
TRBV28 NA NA ASSFGSLGYEQY
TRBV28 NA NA ASSPTGSTEAF
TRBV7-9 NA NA ASSSQGSYEQY
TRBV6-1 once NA ASSPTQQGDGF
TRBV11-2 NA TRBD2 ASSLDPGEGETQY
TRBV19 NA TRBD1 ASSTGTGGLGELF
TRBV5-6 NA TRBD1 ASSLAGAGGKRSYGYT
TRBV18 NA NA ASSPATAYEQY
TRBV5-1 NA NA ASSLARGAHYGYT
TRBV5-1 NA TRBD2 ASSFSGRPSYNEQF
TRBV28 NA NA ASRVLNTEAF
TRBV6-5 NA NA ASSLGEGGGYT
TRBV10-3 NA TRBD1 AIQGQDQPQH
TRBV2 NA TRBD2 ASRLAYEQY
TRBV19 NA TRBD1 ASSIRQGNNEQY
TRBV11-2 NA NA ASSFGRGDTYEQY